These 28 T cell receptor beta chains originate from one sample sequenced in a study of breast tumors, draining lymph nodes, adjacent tissues. TCRdb passed the multiplex PCR reads through MiXCR, listing each CDR3 protein once. The sample has 200,000 to 250,000 distinct CDR3 sequences; around 34% are singletons. Breast cancer patients provided tissue from their axillary draining lymph nodes. The sequencing sample was made of axillary lymph node tissue. The receptors come from a female donor with breast cancer. Some clones in this sample may be carry-over from other donors' samples.

This clonotype was found many times. The V call is TRBV20-1, the J call TRBJ2-5, with D possibly TRBD2 on 6 matching bases. Germline assignment: CDR1 DFQATT and CDR2 SNEGSKA (reference sequence). The CDR3 loop spans 13 amino acids. V was cut by 6 bases and J by 8 bases, with 19 bases left in between. In DNA, the CDR3 is TGCAGTGCCCCATCCCCGGGACTCTTAACCCAGTACTTC. Its protein is CSAPSPGLLTQYF.

V gene TRBV7-3 combines with J gene TRBJ2-3; perhaps TRBD1 as D (6 bases). CDR1 is SGHTA, CDR2 FQGTGA, per germline. The CDR3 has 11 amino acids. The V and J ends lost 2 bases and 11 bases respectively, with 8 bases between them. The CDR3 region has the DNA TGTGCCAGCAGCTTAGAGGGACAGCAGTATTTT. Translating it yields CASSLEGQQYF.

In regard to this clonotype: A much larger clone differs from this one at a single base, so this may be a read error. The V gene is TRBV7-9, the J gene TRBJ2-3, with 9 nucleotides matching TRBD2. This CDR3 contains 17 residues. The germline CDR1 and CDR2 sequences are SEHNR and FQNEAQ (reference sequence). CDR3 sequence: CASSFSPGGRGTDPQYF. The DNA of the CDR3 is TGTGCCAGCAGCTTTTCCCCTGGCGGGAGGGGCACAGATCCGCAGTATTTT.

In this sample, this clonotype turned up a few times. The V gene is TRBV6-5, the J gene TRBJ1-2; 8 bases are a match to TRBD1. This CDR3 has 14 amino acids. The V segment lost 7 bases and the J segment 4 bases; nucleotides outside the gene matches: 8. The germline V gene encodes CDR1 MNHEY and CDR2 SVGAGI. CDR3 residues: CASTQARGLYGYTF. The CDR3 bases are TGTGCCAGCACTCAAGCCAGGGGGCTCTATGGCTACACCTTC.

Comments on this clonotype: This could be a read error, since a much larger clone is one nucleotide away. The chain carries TRBV5-1 and TRBJ2-5; D is uncertain. The CDR3 spans 12 residues. Germline lookup yields CDR1 SGHRS and CDR2 YFSETQ. V lost 4 bases and J lost 1, with 5 bases in between. CDR3 sequence reads: CASSPLQETQYF. The CDR3 region has the DNA TGCGCCAGCAGCCCACTCCAAGAGACCCAGTACTTC.

Comment on this clonotype: This clone may be a read error of a much larger clone one base away. As the CDR3 is not closed by the conserved phenylalanine or tryptophan, this likely results from a read error. The rearrangement joins TRBV7-9 to TRBJ2-5; 9 bases align to TRBD2. Germline V lookup: CDR1 SEHNR, CDR2 FQNEAQ (reference sequence). CDR3 size: 14 residues. The CDR3 DNA reads TGTGCCGGCAGCATTAGCGGGGGTGGGGAGACCCAGTACCTC. It is translated as CAGSISGGGETQYL.

The chain's CDR3 is CATSDGPQDRYGYTF. The DNA for the CDR3 is TGTGCCACCAGTGACGGTCCTCAAGACCGATATGGCTACACCTTC. The chain uses TRBV24-1 and TRBJ1-2; no clear D gene. Trimming cost V 4 bases and J 5 bases, with 16 bases left between them. Per germline, CDR1 KGHDR and CDR2 SFDVKD. This CDR3 comprises 15 residues.

This clonotype has only a few counts. The chain links TRBV7-6 to TRBJ1-1; a possible D gene is TRBD1 (5 bases). V was pared by 6 bases and J by 0 bases, with 8 bases between. The CDR3 has 13 residues. The germline V gene has CDR1 SGHVS and CDR2 FNYEAQ. The CDR3, as DNA: TGTGCCAGCAGGAAGGACATGAACACTGAAGCTTTCTTT. It encodes CASRKDMNTEAFF.

CDR3 residues: CAIKGTGVWAQHF. The CDR3 DNA follows: TGTGCCATCAAGGGGACAGGGGTGTGGGCCCAGCATTTT. The gene calls are TRBV10-3 and TRBJ1-5, with 10 bases aligning to TRBD1. CDR3 length: 13 residues. CDR1 is ENHRY and CDR2 is SYGVKD in the germline V gene. The trim removed 7 bases at V and 11 bases at J, leaving 8 bases unmatched.

Ten or more counts support this clonotype. Relative to the germline gene, one junction end is altered; a read error may explain this. The CDR3 coding sequence is TGTGCCAGCAGCGTAGGTGCAGCAAAGGAGACCCAGTCCTTC. It encodes CASSVGAAKETQSF. V and J are TRBV9 and TRBJ2-5; D is unresolved. In germline, CDR1 is SGDLS, CDR2 YYNGEE. The CDR3 has 14 residues.

This clonotype was observed many times. This chain joins TRBV10-3 and TRBJ1-2; the D is unclear. Germline V gene sequence: CDR1 ENHRY, CDR2 SYGVKD. V shed 3 bases and J shed 5 bases, with 7 bases lying between them. CDR3 length equals 12 residues. CDR3 sequence reads: CAISDAPYGYTF. DNA of the CDR3: TGTGCCATCAGTGATGCTCCTTATGGCTACACCTTC.

Many counts were recorded for this clonotype. The V and J genes are TRBV7-9 and TRBJ2-5; perhaps D is TRBD1 or TRBD2 (6 bases each). With 5 bases removed from V and 1 base from J, the gap between germline ends came to 14 bases. Germline V gene data show CDR1 as SEHNR and CDR2 as FQNEAQ (reference sequence). CDR3 size: 15 residues. In nucleotides, the CDR3 is TGTGCCAGCAGCACCCTAGGGGGGTTCCAAGAGACCCAGTACTTC. As protein: CASSTLGGFQETQYF.

This clonotype was found many times. A much more abundant neighbour one base away suggests this may be a read error. The chain joins TRBV5-1 to TRBJ2-1; TRBD1 is a possible D gene (5 bases). The CDR3 runs 12 residues. Germline V gene data show CDR1 as SGHRS and CDR2 as YFSETQ. This chain's CDR3 is CASSLGGNEHFF. The CDR3 DNA is TGCGCCAGCAGCTTGGGGGGCAATGAGCACTTCTTC.

This clonotype occurred a few times. The CDR3 coding sequence is TGTGCCAGCAGCCAAGATCCCGAAACCCAGTACTTC. Translated: CASSQDPETQYF. The chain recombines TRBV3-1 with TRBJ2-5; no clear D. Germline CDR1 is LGHDT and CDR2 is YNNKEL (reference sequence). V dropped 0 bases and J dropped 8 bases, with 7 bases sitting between them. The CDR3 covers 12 residues.

This clonotype appeared many times. The V and J genes are TRBV5-8 and TRBJ1-5, with D uncertain. The CDR3 length is 12 residues. The V end was cut by 5 bases, the J end by 10 bases, with 13 bases between. Germline CDR1 is SGHTS and CDR2 is YDEGEE. CDR3 in DNA: TGTGCCAGCAGTTACCCTGACCGACCCCAGCATTTT. Residues: CASSYPDRPQHF.

This clonotype was recorded at least ten times. This chain uses TRBV5-1 with TRBJ2-3; 7 bases match TRBD1. CDR3 size: 15 residues. V shed 4 bases, J shed 4 bases, and the junction held 9 bases outside the gene matches. Per germline, CDR1 SGHRS and CDR2 YFSETQ. CDR3 nucleotide sequence: TGCGCCAGCAGCACGACAGGGTACAATCCAGATACGCAGTATTTT. Translation gives CASSTTGYNPDTQYF.

Of note for this clonotype: A much larger clone differs by one base, so this may be a read error. Given the absence of the conserved phenylalanine or tryptophan at the CDR3 end, a read error is likely. The chain combines TRBV19 with TRBJ2-5, with 8 bases lining up with TRBD1. V was clipped by 4 bases and J by 7 bases; unmatched bases: 14. The CDR3 has 16 amino acids. Germline CDR1 and CDR2: LNHDA and SQIVND (reference sequence). The CDR3 region is CASSTMTGARRGTQYS. The CDR3 DNA reads TGTGCCAGTAGTACCATGACAGGGGCTAGACGAGGGACCCAGTACTCC.

This clonotype occurred many times. The CDR3 loop is CASSVSGQGAFNEKLFF. CDR3 in DNA: TGTGCCAGCAGCGTTTCAGGACAGGGGGCTTTCAATGAAAAACTGTTTTTT. The V and J genes are TRBV9 and TRBJ1-4; 11 bases line up with TRBD1. This CDR3 contains 17 residues. J gave up 5 bases and V 2 bases, and 8 bases lay outside the gene matches. Germline CDR1 SGDLS, CDR2 YYNGEE.

Many counts were recorded for this clonotype. This rearrangement joins TRBV30 to TRBJ2-5; TRBD1 agrees at 7 bases. This CDR3 has 14 amino acids. Germline V lookup: CDR1 GTSNPN, CDR2 SVGIG (reference sequence). Losses at the gene ends were 2 bases for V and 0 bases for J; bases not matched to a gene: 3. This CDR3 is CAWSSGQYQETQYF. In nucleotides, the CDR3 is TGTGCCTGGAGTTCGGGACAGTACCAAGAGACCCAGTACTTC.

Turning to this clonotype: Because the CDR3 is missing its conserved closing phenylalanine or tryptophan, this is likely a read error. The limits of the CDR3 on the DNA are not certain, so only TCRdb's listed CDR3 is given. The chain couples TRBV10-3 to TRBJ2-1. The CDR3 is 13 amino acids in total, end residues counted. CDR1 is ENHRY and CDR2 is SYGVKD in the germline V gene. CDR3 sequence: CAISAGLYNEQTL.

The CDR3 reads CASSRRSGGISDTQYF. The DNA for the CDR3 is TGTGCCAGCAGCCGACGTAGCGGGGGGATCTCAGATACGCAGTATTTT. The V and J genes are TRBV3-1 and TRBJ2-3, with 10 bases lining up with TRBD2. V trimming: 4 bases; J trimming: 4 bases; junction bases outside the gene matches: 8. Germline V gene lookup returns CDR1 LGHDT and CDR2 YNNKEL (reference sequence). The CDR3 contains 16 residues.

Many counts were recorded for this clonotype. The gene calls are TRBV6-5 and TRBJ2-2; the match to TRBD1 covers 7 bases. CDR1 and CDR2 (germline): MNHEY, SVGAGI. The CDR3 sequence is 15 residues long. V gave up 2 bases and J gave up 3 bases; unmatched junction bases: 3. CDR3: CASSYETGYTGELFF. CDR3 nucleotide sequence: TGTGCCAGCAGTTACGAGACAGGGTACACCGGGGAGCTGTTTTTT.

The chain couples TRBV20-1 to TRBJ2-7, with 13 bases identical to TRBD2. The V gene end was trimmed by 1 base and the J gene end by 4 bases; junction bases not matched to a gene: 13. Germline CDR1 and CDR2: DFQATT and SNEGSKA (reference sequence). The CDR3 runs 18 residues. CDR3 DNA: TGCAGTGCTAGAGGAGACAGGGGAAGACTAGCGGGGGGATACGAGCAGTACTTC. The encoded protein is CSARGDRGRLAGGYEQYF.

This clonotype has ten or more counts. The gene calls are TRBV7-3 and TRBJ2-3; 9 bases fit TRBD2. V trimming: 1 base; J trimming: 2 bases; junction bases outside the gene matches: 10. The CDR3 runs to 18 residues. Germline CDR1 SGHTA, CDR2 FQGTGA. In DNA, the CDR3 is TGTGCCAGCAGCTTAATAGGGTCTAGCGGGGAATTCACAGATACGCAGTATTTT. Residues: CASSLIGSSGEFTDTQYF. Supplemented by reference TRBV7-3 and TRBJ2-3, the full variable domain reads GAGVSQTPSNKVTEKGKYVELRCDPISGHTALYWYRQSLGQGPEFLIYFQGTGAADDSGLPNDRFFAVRPEGSVSTLKIQRTERGDSAVYLCASSLIGSSGEFTDTQYFGPGTRLTVL.

This clonotype was detected a few times. V is TRBV6-1 and J is TRBJ2-3, with 9 bases aligning to TRBD2. This CDR3 is built from 14 residues. V dropped 5 bases and J dropped 5; count of bases not matched to a gene: 5. Germline CDR1 reads MNHNS; CDR2 reads SASEGT. Here the CDR3 reads CASSSGLALDTQYF. The CDR3 nucleotides are TGTGCCAGCAGTTCGGGACTAGCTTTAGATACGCAGTATTTT.

This clonotype was seen repeatedly, ten times or more. The genes are TRBV3-1 and TRBJ1-2; TRBD1 might be the D (5 bases). V was shortened by 3 bases and J by 8 bases, with 13 bases between the two germline ends. CDR1 LGHDT and CDR2 YNNKEL come from the germline V gene (reference sequence). The CDR3 length is 13 residues. The CDR3, as DNA: TGTGCCAGCAGCCAGACAAAGAAGGGGGGCTACACCTTC. Protein product: CASSQTKKGGYTF.

In this sample, this clonotype turned up many times. This chain links TRBV27 with TRBJ1-2; D might be TRBD1 (6 bases). The CDR3 extends over 13 amino acids. CDR1 and CDR2 from the germline V gene are MNHEY and SMNVEV (reference sequence). The germline V and J ends were trimmed by 4 bases and 8 bases, with 14 bases remaining between them. In nucleotides, the CDR3 is TGTGCCAGCAGTTCGTACTGGCAGGGGGGCTACACCTTC. It yields the protein CASSSYWQGGYTF.

This clonotype was picked up one time. This chain joins TRBV10-3 and TRBJ2-1, with D possibly matching TRBD2 (6 bases). V shed 5 bases and J shed 6 bases, with 14 bases lying between them. The CDR3 has 14 residues. Looked up from germline, CDR1 is ENHRY and CDR2 is SYGVKD. The CDR3 here is CAISWREVFNEQFF. In nucleotides, the CDR3 is TGTGCCATCAGTTGGAGGGAAGTCTTCAATGAGCAGTTCTTC.